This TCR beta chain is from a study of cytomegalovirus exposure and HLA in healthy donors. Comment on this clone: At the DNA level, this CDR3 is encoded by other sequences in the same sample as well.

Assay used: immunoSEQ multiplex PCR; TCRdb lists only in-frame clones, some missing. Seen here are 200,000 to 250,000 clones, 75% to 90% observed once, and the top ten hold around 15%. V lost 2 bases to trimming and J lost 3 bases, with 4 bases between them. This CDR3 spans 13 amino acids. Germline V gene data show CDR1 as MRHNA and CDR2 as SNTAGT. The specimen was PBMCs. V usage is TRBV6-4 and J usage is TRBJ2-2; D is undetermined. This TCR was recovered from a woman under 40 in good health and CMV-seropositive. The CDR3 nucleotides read TGTGCCAGCAGTGACGGCTACACCGGGGAGCTGTTTTTT. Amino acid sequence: CASSDGYTGELFF.